The present T cell receptor beta chain was sequenced within a study of cytomegalovirus exposure and HLA in healthy donors. PCR amplification relied on 60 Vbeta primers (plus 13 Jbeta primers). TCRdb's table, derived via immunoSEQ multiplex PCR, lists solely in-frame clones and lacks some. The data contain some 110,000 clones, roughly 79% of them singletons. General observations from the study: It was shown in a later analysis that HLA-associated TCR beta chains were more clonally expanded than other, equally common chains. The number of N-insertions in an Asian-associated ancestry cluster was reportedly below the approximately 600-donor mean in a later analysis. Only CMV serostatus was available as immune exposure information.

V was shortened by 3 bases and J by 3 bases, with 5 bases between the two germline ends. There are 12 residues in the CDR3. Looked up from germline, CDR1 is MDHEN and CDR2 is SYDVKM. This clone was observed a single time. The antigen is undetermined. Input material: PBMCs. This receptor was obtained from a woman younger than 45 in good health and CMV-seronegative. J is TRBJ1-1 and V is TRBV28; D might be TRBD1 (5 bases). The CDR3 region has the DNA TGTGCCAGCAGTTTCAGGGACACTGAAGCTTTCTTT. It is translated as CASSFRDTEAFF.